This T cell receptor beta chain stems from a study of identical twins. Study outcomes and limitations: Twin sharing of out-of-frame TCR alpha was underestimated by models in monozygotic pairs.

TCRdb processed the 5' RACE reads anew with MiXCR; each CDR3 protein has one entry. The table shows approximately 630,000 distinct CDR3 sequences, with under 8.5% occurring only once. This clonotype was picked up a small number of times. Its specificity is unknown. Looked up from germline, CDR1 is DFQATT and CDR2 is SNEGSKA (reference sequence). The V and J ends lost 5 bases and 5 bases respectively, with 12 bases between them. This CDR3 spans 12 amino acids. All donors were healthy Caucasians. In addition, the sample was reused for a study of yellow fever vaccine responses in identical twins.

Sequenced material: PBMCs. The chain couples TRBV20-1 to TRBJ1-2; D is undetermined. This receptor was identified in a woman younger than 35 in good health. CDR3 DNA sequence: TGCAGTGCTCCGACGGGCGGGTATGGCTACACCTTC. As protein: CSAPTGGYGYTF.